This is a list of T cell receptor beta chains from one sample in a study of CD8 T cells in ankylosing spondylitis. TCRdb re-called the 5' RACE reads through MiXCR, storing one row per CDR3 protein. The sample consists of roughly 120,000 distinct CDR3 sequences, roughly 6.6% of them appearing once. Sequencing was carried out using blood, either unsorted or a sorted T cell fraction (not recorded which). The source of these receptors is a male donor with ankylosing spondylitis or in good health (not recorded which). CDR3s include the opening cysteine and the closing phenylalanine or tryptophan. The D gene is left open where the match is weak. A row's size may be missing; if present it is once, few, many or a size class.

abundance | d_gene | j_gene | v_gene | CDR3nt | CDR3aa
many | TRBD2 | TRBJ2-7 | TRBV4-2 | TGTGCCAGCAGCCAAGGGCTAGCGGGGGGCTCCTACGAGCAGTACTTC | CASSQGLAGGSYEQYF
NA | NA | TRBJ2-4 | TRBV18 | TGTGCCAGCTCACCACCGGCAGGGGGGCGAAATAGGGACATTCAGTACTTC | CASSPPAGGRNRDIQYF
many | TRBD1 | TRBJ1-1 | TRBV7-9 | TGTGCCAGCCTTAGGACAGGGGGCATGAACACTGAAGCTTTCTTT | CASLRTGGMNTEAFF
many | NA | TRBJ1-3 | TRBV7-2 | TGTGCCAGCAGCTTAGGAGGTCTGGACACCATATATTTT | CASSLGGLDTIYF
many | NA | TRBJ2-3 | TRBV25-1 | TGTGCCAGCGCTGTCCAGGGTCTCGGCACAGATACGCAGTATTTT | CASAVQGLGTDTQYF
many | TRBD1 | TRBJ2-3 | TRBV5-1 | TGCGCCAGCAGCATAGGACAGGAGAGCACAGATACGCAGTATTTT | CASSIGQESTDTQYF
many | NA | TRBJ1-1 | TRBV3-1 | TGTGCCAGCAGCTCGTGGGCCGGTGGTACTGAAGCTTTCTTT | CASSSWAGGTEAFF
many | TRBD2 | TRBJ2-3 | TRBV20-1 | TGCAGTGCTAGAGATTTCCGGGGGGGTTCGGATACGCAGTATTTT | CSARDFRGGSDTQYF
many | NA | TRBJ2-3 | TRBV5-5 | TGTGCCAGCAGCTTGGCATACGGCACAGATACGCAGTATTTT | CASSLAYGTDTQYF
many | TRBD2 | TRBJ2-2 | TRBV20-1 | TGCAGTGCTAGAGAACCTAGCGGGAGGGTCACCGGGGAGCTGTTTTTT | CSAREPSGRVTGELFF
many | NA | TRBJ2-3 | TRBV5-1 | TGCGCCAGCAGCTTGGGACAGGTTGGAGATACGCAGTATTTT | CASSLGQVGDTQYF
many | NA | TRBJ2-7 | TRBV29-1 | TGCAGCGTGGCTATACAGGACGGCTACTACGAGCAGTACTTC | CSVAIQDGYYEQYF
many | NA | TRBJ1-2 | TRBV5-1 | TGCGCCAGCAGCTTGGACCAGGGTGATGGCTACACCTTC | CASSLDQGDGYTF
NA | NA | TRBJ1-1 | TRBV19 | TGTGCCAGTAGGCGAGAATTGAACACTGAAGCTTTCTTT | CASRRELNTEAFF
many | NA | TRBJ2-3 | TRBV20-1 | TGCAGTGCTAGACTAGTGGGCCTTCTCTTGGATACGCAGTATTTT | CSARLVGLLLDTQYF
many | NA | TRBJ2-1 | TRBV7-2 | TGTGCCAGCAGCTTCTGGGCCCGGGATGAGCAGTTCTTC | CASSFWARDEQFF
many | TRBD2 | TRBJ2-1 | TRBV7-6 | TGTGCTAGCAGCGTTCAGAATCCCGGGACTAGCGGGATTTCATCCTACAATGAGCAGTTCTTC | CASSVQNPGTSGISSYNEQFF
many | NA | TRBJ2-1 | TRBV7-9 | TGTGCCAGCAGCTTAAAGTGGGAGTATGTTGAGCAGTTCTTC | CASSLKWEYVEQFF
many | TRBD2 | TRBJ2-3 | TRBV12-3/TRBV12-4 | TGTGCCAGCACTGCGGGCGGGAGTCTGACAGATACGCAGTATTTT | CASTAGGSLTDTQYF
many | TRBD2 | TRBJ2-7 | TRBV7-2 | TGTGCCAGCAGCTTACTCGGGACTATCTACGAGCAGTACTTC | CASSLLGTIYEQYF